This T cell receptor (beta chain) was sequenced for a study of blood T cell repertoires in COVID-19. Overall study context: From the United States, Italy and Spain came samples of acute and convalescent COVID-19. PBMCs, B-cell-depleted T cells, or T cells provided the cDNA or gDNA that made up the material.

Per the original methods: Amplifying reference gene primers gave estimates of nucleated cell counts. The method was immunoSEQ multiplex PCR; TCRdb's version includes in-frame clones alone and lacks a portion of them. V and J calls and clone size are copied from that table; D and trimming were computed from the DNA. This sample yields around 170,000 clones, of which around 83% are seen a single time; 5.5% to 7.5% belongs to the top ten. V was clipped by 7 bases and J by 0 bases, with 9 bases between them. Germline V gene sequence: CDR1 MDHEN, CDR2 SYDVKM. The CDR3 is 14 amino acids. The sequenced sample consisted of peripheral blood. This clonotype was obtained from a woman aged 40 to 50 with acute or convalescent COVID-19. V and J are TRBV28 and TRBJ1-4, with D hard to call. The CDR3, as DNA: TGTGCCAGCACCGGAACTACAACTAATGAAAAACTGTTTTTT. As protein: CASTGTTTNEKLFF.